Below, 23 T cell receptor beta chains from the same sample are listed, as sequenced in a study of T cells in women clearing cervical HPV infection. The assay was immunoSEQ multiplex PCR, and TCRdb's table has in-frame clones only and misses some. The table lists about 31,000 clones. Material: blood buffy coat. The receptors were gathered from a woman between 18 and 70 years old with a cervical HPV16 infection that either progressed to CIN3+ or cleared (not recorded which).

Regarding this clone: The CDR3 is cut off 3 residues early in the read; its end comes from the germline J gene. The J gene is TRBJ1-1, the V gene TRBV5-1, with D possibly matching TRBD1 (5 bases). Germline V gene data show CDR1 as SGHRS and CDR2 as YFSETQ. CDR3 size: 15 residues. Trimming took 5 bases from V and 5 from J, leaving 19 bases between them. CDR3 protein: CASSLLGALRTEAFF. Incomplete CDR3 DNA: TGCGCCAGCAGTTTGTTAGGGGCACTGAGGACTGAA.

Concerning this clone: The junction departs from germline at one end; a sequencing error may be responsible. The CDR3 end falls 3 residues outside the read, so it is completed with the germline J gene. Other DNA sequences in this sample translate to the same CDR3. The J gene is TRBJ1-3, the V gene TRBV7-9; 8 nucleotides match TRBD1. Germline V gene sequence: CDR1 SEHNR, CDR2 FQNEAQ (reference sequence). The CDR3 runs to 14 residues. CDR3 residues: CASITDRGTNTIYF. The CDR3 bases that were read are TGTGCCAGCATCACCGACAGGGGAACAAACACA.

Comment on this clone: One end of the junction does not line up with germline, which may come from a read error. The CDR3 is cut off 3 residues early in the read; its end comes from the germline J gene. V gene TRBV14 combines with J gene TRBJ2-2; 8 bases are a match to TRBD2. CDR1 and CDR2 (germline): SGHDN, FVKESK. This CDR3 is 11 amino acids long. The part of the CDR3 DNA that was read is TGTGCCAGCAGCGCAAGCGGGGGG. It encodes CASSASGG. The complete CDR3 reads CASSASGGLFF.

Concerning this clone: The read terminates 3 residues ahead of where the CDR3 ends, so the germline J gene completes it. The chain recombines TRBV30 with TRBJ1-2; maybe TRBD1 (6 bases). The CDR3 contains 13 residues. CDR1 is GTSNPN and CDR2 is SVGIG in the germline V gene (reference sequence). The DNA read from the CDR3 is TGTGCCTGGAATAGGGGGTATCCAGATACC. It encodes CAWNRGYPDT. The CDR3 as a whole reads CAWNRGYPDTYTF.

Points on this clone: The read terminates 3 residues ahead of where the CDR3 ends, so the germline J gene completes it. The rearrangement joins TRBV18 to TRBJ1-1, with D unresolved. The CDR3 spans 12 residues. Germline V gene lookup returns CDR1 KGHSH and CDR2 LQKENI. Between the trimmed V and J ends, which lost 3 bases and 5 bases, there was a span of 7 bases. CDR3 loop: CASSPLRTEAFF. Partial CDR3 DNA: TGTGCCAGCTCACCCTTAAGGACTGAA.

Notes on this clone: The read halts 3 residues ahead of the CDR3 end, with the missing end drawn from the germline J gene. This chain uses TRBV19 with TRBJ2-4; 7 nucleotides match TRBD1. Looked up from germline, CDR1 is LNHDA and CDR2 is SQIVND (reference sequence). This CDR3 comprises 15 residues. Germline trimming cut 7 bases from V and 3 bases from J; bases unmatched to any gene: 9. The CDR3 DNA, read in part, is TGTGCCAGTAAGAGGACAGGTTTGGGCAAAAACATT. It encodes CASKRTGLGKNI. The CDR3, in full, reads CASKRTGLGKNIQYF. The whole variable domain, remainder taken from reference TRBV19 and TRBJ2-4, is DGGITQSPKYLFRKEGQNVTLSCEQNLNHDAMYWYRQDPGQGLRLIYYSQIVNDFQKGDIAEGYSVSREKKESFPLTVTSAQKNPTAFYLCASKRTGLGKNIQYFGAGTRLSVL.

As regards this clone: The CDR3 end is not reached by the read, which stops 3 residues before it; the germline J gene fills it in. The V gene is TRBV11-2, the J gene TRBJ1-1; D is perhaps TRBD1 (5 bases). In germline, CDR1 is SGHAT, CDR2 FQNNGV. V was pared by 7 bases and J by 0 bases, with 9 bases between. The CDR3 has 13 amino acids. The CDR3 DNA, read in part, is TGTGCCAGCACCGGACACCTGAACACTGAA. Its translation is CASTGHLNTE. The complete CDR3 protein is CASTGHLNTEAFF.

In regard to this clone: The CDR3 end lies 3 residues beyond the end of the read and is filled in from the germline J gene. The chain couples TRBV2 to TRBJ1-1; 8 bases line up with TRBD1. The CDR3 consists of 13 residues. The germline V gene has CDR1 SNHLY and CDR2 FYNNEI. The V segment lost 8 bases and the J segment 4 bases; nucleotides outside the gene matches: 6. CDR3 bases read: TGTGCCAGCGGCGGACAGGGCCCCACTGAA. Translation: CASGGQGPTE. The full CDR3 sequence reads CASGGQGPTEAFF.

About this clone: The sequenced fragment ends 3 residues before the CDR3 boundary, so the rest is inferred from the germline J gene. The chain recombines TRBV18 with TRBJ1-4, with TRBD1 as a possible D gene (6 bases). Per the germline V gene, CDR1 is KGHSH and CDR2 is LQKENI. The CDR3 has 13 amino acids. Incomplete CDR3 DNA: TGTGCCAGCTCACAGGGGGAGGATTCACCA. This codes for CASSQGEDSP. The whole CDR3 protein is CASSQGEDSPLFF.

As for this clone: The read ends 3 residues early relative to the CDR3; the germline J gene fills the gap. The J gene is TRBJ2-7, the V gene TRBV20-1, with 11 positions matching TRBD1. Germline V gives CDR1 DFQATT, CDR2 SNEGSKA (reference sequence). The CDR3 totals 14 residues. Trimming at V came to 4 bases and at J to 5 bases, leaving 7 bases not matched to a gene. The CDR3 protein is CSATEDRGRNEQYF. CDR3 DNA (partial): TGCAGTGCTACCGAGGACAGGGGGCGGAACGAG.

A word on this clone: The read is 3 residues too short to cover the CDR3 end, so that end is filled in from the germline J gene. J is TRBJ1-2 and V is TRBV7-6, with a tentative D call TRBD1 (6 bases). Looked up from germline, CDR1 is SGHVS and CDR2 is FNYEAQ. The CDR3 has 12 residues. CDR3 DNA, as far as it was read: TGTGCCAGCAGCTTAACAGGGAACGAC. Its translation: CASSLTGND. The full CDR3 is CASSLTGNDYTF.

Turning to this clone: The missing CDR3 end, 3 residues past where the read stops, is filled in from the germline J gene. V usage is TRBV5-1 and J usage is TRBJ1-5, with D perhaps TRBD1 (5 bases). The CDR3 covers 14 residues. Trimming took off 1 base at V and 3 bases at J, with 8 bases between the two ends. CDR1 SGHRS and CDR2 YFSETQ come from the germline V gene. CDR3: CASSLSGNNQPQHF. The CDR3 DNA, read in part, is TGCGCCAGCAGCTTGTCAGGGAACAATCAGCCC.

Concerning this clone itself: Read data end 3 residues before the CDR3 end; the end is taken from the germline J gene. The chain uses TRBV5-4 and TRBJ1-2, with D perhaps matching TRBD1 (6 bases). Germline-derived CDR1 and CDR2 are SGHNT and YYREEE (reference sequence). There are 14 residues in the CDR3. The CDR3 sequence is CASSRTGTTYDYTF. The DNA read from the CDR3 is TGTGCCAGCAGCCGTACAGGGACAACCTACGAC.

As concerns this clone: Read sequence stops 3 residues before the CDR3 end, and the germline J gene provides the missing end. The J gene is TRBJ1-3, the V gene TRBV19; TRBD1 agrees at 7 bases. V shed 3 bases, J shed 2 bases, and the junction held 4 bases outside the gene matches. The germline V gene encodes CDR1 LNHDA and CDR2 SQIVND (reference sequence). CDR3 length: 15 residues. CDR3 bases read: TGTGCCAGTAGTATGTCCGGGACAGCTGGAAACACC. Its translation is CASSMSGTAGNT. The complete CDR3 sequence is CASSMSGTAGNTIYF.

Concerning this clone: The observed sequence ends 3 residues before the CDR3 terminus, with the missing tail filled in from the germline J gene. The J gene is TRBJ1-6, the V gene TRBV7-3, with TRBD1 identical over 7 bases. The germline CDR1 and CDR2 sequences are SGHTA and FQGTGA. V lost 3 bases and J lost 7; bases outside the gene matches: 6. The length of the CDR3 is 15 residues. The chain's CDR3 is CASSLGGGANSPLHF. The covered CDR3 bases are TGTGCCAGCAGCTTGGGAGGGGGCGCGAATTCACCC.

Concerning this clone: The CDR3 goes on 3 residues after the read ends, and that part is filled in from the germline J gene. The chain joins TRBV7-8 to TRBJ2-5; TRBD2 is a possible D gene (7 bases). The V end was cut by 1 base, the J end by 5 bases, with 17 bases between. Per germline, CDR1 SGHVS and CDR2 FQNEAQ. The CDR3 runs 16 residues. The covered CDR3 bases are TGTGCCAGCAGCTTAGAGGGGGGGCGCTTAGTTGAGACC. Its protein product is CASSLEGGRLVET. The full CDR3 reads CASSLEGGRLVETQYF.

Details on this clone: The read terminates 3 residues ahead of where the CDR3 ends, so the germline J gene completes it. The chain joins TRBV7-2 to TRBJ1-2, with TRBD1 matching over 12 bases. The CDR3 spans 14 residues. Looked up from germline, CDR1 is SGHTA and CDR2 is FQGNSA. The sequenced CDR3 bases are TGTGCCCGACCCCGGGACAGGGGGCTGGATACC. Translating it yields CARPRDRGLDT. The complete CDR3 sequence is CARPRDRGLDTYTF.

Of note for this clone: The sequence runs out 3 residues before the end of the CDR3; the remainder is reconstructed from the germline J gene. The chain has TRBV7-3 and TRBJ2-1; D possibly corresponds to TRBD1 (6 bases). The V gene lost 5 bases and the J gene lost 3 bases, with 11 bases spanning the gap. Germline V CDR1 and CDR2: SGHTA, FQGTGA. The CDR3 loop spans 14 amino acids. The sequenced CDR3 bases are TGTGCCAGCAGCCGAGGACAGAGCTACAATGAG. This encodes CASSRGQSYNE. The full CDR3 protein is CASSRGQSYNEQFF.

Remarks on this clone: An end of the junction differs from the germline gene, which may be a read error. CDR3 DNA, as far as it was read: TGCGCCGGCAGCCAGACCGGGACAGGGGAGACTGAA. As protein: CAGSQTGTGETE. The complete CDR3 protein is CAGSQTGTGETEAFF. The V and J genes are TRBV4-1 and TRBJ1-1; TRBD1 matches at 10 bases. The read gets to within 3 residues of the CDR3 end, and the germline J gene fills in the rest. The CDR3 is 15 residues long. From germline, CDR1 is MGHRA and CDR2 YSYEKL.

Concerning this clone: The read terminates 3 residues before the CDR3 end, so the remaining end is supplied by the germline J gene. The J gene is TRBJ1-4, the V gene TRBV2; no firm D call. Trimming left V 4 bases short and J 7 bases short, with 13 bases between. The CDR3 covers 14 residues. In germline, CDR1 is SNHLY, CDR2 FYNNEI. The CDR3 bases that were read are TGTGCCAGCAGTGGGACTCCGTCGGGTGAAAAA. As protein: CASSGTPSGEK. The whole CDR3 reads CASSGTPSGEKLFF.

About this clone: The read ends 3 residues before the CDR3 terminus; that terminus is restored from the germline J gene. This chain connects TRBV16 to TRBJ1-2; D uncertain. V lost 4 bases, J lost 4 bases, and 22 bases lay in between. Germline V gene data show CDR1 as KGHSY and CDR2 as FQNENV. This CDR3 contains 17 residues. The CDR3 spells CASSPTLEDLPSYGYTF. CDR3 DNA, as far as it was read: TGTGCCAGCAGCCCGACGTTGGAGGACTTGCCCAGCTATGGC.

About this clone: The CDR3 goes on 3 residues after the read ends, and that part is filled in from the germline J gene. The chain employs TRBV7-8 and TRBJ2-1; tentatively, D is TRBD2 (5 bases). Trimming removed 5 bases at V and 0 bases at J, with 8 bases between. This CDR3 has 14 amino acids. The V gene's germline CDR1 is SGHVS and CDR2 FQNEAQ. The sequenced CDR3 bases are TGTGCCAGCAGCCGACTAAACTCCTACAATGAG. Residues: CASSRLNSYNE. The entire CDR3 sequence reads CASSRLNSYNEQFF.

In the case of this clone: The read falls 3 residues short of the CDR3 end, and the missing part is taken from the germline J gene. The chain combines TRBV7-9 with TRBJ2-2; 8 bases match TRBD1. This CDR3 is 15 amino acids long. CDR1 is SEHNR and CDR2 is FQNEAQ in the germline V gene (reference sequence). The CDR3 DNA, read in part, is TGTGCCAGCAGCCCACGGACAGGGAAGAATTCACCG. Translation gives CASSPRTGKNSP. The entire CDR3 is CASSPRTGKNSPLFF.